The T cell receptor (beta chain) under discussion was sequenced for a study of cytomegalovirus exposure and HLA in healthy donors. PCR primers comprised 60 Vbeta and 13 Jbeta primers. TCRdb keeps only in-frame clones here, not all; method: immunoSEQ multiplex PCR. The sample has around 90,000 clones, 65% to 85% seen once. The sample holds one count of this clone. Its specificity is not known. General study findings and limits: Confirmation in vitro established that three CMV-associated chains were specific for CMV antigens. There were approximately 150 TCR beta chains listed as cytomegalovirus-associated. For most TCR beta V segments, an earlier analysis put the productive rate at about 90% or about 30% of the time. In a later analysis, V- and J-gene trimming of beta chains associated with a DCLRE1C missense variant, replicated independently.

The CDR3 has 15 residues. Per germline, CDR1 LNHDA and CDR2 SQIVND (reference sequence). Trimming took 7 bases from V and 8 from J, leaving 21 bases between them. This sequence was found in a man in his fifties or sixties in good health and CMV-seronegative. Material: PBMCs. The chain has TRBV19 and TRBJ2-1; no definite D call. CDR3 residues: CASTPDSGGWDEQFF. CDR3 DNA: TGTGCCAGTACCCCCGACTCTGGTGGTTGGGATGAGCAGTTCTTC.